This is a list of T cell receptor beta chains from one sample in a study of T cells in Graves' hyperthyroidism and ophthalmopathy. Each CDR3 protein is one row after TCRdb ran MiXCR on the multiplex PCR reads. The repertoire holds around 760,000 distinct CDR3 sequences, with 30% to 40% as singletons. Sequenced material: blood. The receptors here all came from a middle-aged woman with Graves' hyperthyroidism. The CDR3 runs from the conserved cysteine through the conserved F or W. D genes are given only for firm matches. Size values are once, few and many counts, or a class for expanded clones, and some rows have none.

v_gene: TRBV10-1; d_gene: -; j_gene: TRBJ1-1; abundance: many; CDR3aa: CASSEWRENTEAFF; CDR3nt: TGCGCCAGCAGTGAGTGGCGGGAGAACACTGAAGCTTTCTTT
v_gene: TRBV2; d_gene: -; j_gene: TRBJ2-7; abundance: many; CDR3aa: CASINRLPYEQYF; CDR3nt: TGTGCCAGCATTAACAGGTTACCCTACGAGCAGTACTTC
v_gene: TRBV11-2; d_gene: -; j_gene: TRBJ2-5; abundance: few; CDR3aa: CASSLDEAGVRQETQYF; CDR3nt: TGTGCCAGCAGCTTAGATGAGGCAGGCGTACGTCAAGAGACCCAGTACTTC
v_gene: TRBV7-2; d_gene: -; j_gene: TRBJ2-5; abundance: many; CDR3aa: CASSLAGDGAASQYF; CDR3nt: TGTGCCAGCAGCTTAGCGGGGGACGGGGCTGCGTCCCAGTACTTC
v_gene: TRBV5-4; d_gene: -; j_gene: TRBJ1-2; abundance: few; CDR3aa: CASSLFITLSIYGYTF; CDR3nt: TGTGCCAGCAGCTTGTTCATCACGCTCTCGATCTATGGCTACACCTTC
v_gene: TRBV5-4; d_gene: -; j_gene: TRBJ2-7; abundance: -; CDR3aa: CASNSGVLWESSYEQYF; CDR3nt: TGTGCCAGCAACTCGGGTGTACTCTGGGAGAGCTCCTACGAGCAGTACTTC
v_gene: TRBV20-1; d_gene: -; j_gene: TRBJ2-5; abundance: -; CDR3aa: CSARGAGGKETQYF; CDR3nt: TGCAGTGCTAGAGGCGCAGGGGGGAAAGAGACCCAGTACTTC
v_gene: TRBV20-1; d_gene: -; j_gene: TRBJ1-1; abundance: many; CDR3aa: CSAQPQYTEAFF; CDR3nt: TGCAGTGCCCAGCCACAGTACACTGAAGCTTTCTTT
v_gene: TRBV10-2; d_gene: -; j_gene: TRBJ2-1; abundance: -; CDR3aa: CATGDKESPNEQFF; CDR3nt: TGCGCCACCGGTGACAAGGAATCCCCTAATGAGCAGTTCTTC
v_gene: TRBV7-4; d_gene: -; j_gene: TRBJ2-5; abundance: -; CDR3aa: CASSRPGLETQYF; CDR3nt: TGTGCCAGCTCCCGGCCCGGGCTAGAGACCCAGTACTTC
v_gene: TRBV10-3; d_gene: -; j_gene: TRBJ1-5; abundance: -; CDR3aa: CATGNKLAGGPGGGNQPQHF; CDR3nt: TGTGCCACCGGCAATAAACTAGCGGGAGGGCCCGGCGGAGGCAATCAGCCCCAGCATTTT
v_gene: TRBV7-2; d_gene: -; j_gene: TRBJ2-6; abundance: many; CDR3aa: CASSPLEVAGANVLTF; CDR3nt: TGTGCCAGCAGCCCCCTTGAGGTTGCTGGGGCCAACGTCCTGACTTTC
v_gene: TRBV10-3; d_gene: TRBD2; j_gene: TRBJ2-2; abundance: -; CDR3aa: CATGNKLAGDTGELFF; CDR3nt: TGTGCCACCGGCAATAAACTAGCGGGAGACACCGGGGAGCTGTTTTTT
v_gene: TRBV19; d_gene: -; j_gene: TRBJ2-2; abundance: -; CDR3aa: CASSKTPGLGELFF; CDR3nt: TGTGCCAGTAGTAAGACGCCGGGCCTAGGGGAGCTGTTTTTT
v_gene: TRBV7-8; d_gene: -; j_gene: TRBJ2-1; abundance: once; CDR3aa: CASSSKEGRGNEQFF; CDR3nt: TGTGCCAGCAGCTCAAAGGAGGGCCGAGGGAATGAGCAGTTCTTC
v_gene: TRBV7-9; d_gene: -; j_gene: TRBJ1-2; abundance: -; CDR3aa: CASSRGPWGGQGYGYTF; CDR3nt: TGTGCCAGCAGCCGGGGCCCTTGGGGGGGCCAGGGATATGGCTACACCTTC
v_gene: TRBV7-3; d_gene: -; j_gene: TRBJ2-7; abundance: -; CDR3aa: CASSLTLGGTSYEQYF; CDR3nt: TGTGCCAGCAGCTTAACGCTGGGGGGAACATCCTACGAGCAGTACTTC
v_gene: TRBV24-1; d_gene: -; j_gene: TRBJ2-7; abundance: -; CDR3aa: CATSDSGPTHEQCF; CDR3nt: TGTGCCACCAGTGATTCTGGCCCTACCCACGAGCAGTGCTTC
v_gene: TRBV6-5; d_gene: -; j_gene: TRBJ2-5; abundance: -; CDR3aa: CASTQTMAGWGETQYF; CDR3nt: TGTGCCAGCACCCAAACCATGGCAGGTTGGGGAGAGACCCAGTACTTC
v_gene: TRBV12-3/TRBV12-4; d_gene: -; j_gene: TRBJ1-6; abundance: many; CDR3aa: CASSLISGSPLHF; CDR3nt: TGTGCCAGCAGTTTAATTTCGGGTTCACCCCTCCACTTT
v_gene: TRBV11-2; d_gene: -; j_gene: TRBJ1-1; abundance: many; CDR3aa: CASSTRKTLNTEAFF; CDR3nt: TGTGCCAGCAGCACCAGAAAGACACTGAACACTGAAGCTTTCTTT
v_gene: TRBV12-3/TRBV12-4; d_gene: TRBD1; j_gene: TRBJ1-4; abundance: -; CDR3aa: CASSRRTGAVEKLFF; CDR3nt: TGTGCCAGCTCCCGTCGAACAGGGGCTGTTGAAAAACTGTTTTTT
v_gene: TRBV6-4; d_gene: -; j_gene: TRBJ1-1; abundance: many; CDR3aa: CASRQGPAGTEAFF; CDR3nt: TGTGCCAGCAGGCAGGGCCCGGCGGGCACTGAAGCTTTCTTT
v_gene: TRBV19; d_gene: TRBD1; j_gene: TRBJ1-2; abundance: -; CDR3aa: CASADAGLGDRGGGYTF; CDR3nt: TGTGCCAGTGCCGACGCTGGTTTAGGAGACAGGGGAGGTGGCTACACCTTC
v_gene: TRBV19; d_gene: TRBD1; j_gene: TRBJ1-5; abundance: few; CDR3aa: CASSIAAWDSLGNQPQHF; CDR3nt: TGTGCCAGTAGTATAGCCGCCTGGGACAGTCTCGGCAATCAGCCCCAGCATTTT
v_gene: TRBV5-6; d_gene: -; j_gene: TRBJ2-7; abundance: few; CDR3aa: CASSSTGTTGEQYF; CDR3nt: TGTGCCAGCAGTTCTACCGGGACGACGGGGGAGCAGTACTTC
v_gene: TRBV6-5; d_gene: -; j_gene: TRBJ2-2; abundance: few; CDR3aa: CASSYLTLTNTGELFF; CDR3nt: TGTGCCAGCAGTTACTTAACACTGACGAACACCGGGGAGCTGTTTTTT
v_gene: TRBV6-5; d_gene: TRBD1; j_gene: TRBJ2-5; abundance: many; CDR3aa: CASSRETGQETQYF; CDR3nt: TGTGCCAGCAGTCGAGAGACAGGGCAAGAGACCCAGTACTTC
v_gene: TRBV29-1; d_gene: -; j_gene: TRBJ1-5; abundance: many; CDR3aa: CSAGGSNQPQHF; CDR3nt: TGCAGCGCAGGCGGTAGCAATCAGCCCCAGCATTTT
v_gene: TRBV6-6; d_gene: -; j_gene: TRBJ1-5; abundance: -; CDR3aa: CASSTSDSSNQPQHF; CDR3nt: -
v_gene: TRBV19; d_gene: TRBD2; j_gene: TRBJ2-7; abundance: -; CDR3aa: CASSSGSVTPYEQYF; CDR3nt: TGTGCCAGTAGTAGCGGGAGCGTCACCCCCTACGAGCAGTACTTC
v_gene: TRBV12-3/TRBV12-4; d_gene: -; j_gene: TRBJ1-2; abundance: -; CDR3aa: CASRDWTDANYGCTF; CDR3nt: TGTGCCAGCAGGGACTGGACGGATGCTAACTATGGCTGCACCTTC